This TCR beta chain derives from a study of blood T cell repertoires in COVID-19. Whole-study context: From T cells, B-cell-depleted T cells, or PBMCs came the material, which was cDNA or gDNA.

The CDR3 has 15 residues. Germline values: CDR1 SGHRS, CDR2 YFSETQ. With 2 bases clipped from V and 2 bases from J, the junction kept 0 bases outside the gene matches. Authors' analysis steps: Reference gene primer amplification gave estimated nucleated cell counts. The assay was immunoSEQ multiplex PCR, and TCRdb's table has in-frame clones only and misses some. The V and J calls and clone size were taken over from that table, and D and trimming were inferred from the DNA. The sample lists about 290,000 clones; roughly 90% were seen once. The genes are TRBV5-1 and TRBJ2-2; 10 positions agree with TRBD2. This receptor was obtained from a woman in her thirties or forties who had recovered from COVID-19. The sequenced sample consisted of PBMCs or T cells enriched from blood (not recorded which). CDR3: CASSLLAGNTGELFF. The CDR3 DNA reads TGCGCCAGCAGCTTACTAGCGGGAAACACCGGGGAGCTGTTTTTT. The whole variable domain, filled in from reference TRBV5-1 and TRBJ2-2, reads KAGVTQTPRYLIKTRGQQVTLSCSPISGHRSVSWYQQTPGQGLQFLFEYFSETQRNKGNFPGRFSGRQFSNSRSEMNVSTLELGDSALYLCASSLLAGNTGELFFGEGSRLTVL.